This T cell receptor beta chain was profiled in a study of vaccination effects on CD4 cells after COVID-19. Regarding this clone: What it binds is unknown.

Study-wide findings and caveats: Convalescent patients were scarce, and early post-infection timepoints were absent. Marked clonal contraction of infection- and vaccine-induced clones was seen late after vaccination. Only 1 of 255 vaccine-induced clones from healthy vaccinees cross-reacted with common cold coronaviruses.

Expansion of antigen-specific CD4+ T cells with viral peptide pools was carried out by the ViraFEST assay before sequencing. CD4+ T cells were isolated after less than 12 days of culture. Absence of prior SARS-CoV-2 infection characterized the vaccine recipients, who showed negative nucleocapsid antibodies. It was on days 3 and 7 that half the medium was replaced with IL-2 medium. Profiled with immunoSEQ multiplex PCR; TCRdb holds only in-frame clones, not every one. The repertoire holds 70,000 to 75,000 clones, with around three quarters as singletons. The CDR3 extends over 15 amino acids. Between the trimmed V and J ends, which lost 2 bases and 0 bases, there was a span of 8 bases. CDR1 LNHDA and CDR2 SQIVND come from the germline V gene (reference sequence).

Sequenced material: CD4+ T cells from PBMCs cultured with HCoV-OC43 spike peptides, taken before COVID-19 vaccination. Subset meaning: HCoV-OC43 spike overlapping peptide pool stimulation. The chain links TRBV19 to TRBJ1-5; D is unresolved. The TCR was taken from a human donor who received a COVID-19 vaccine. The CDR3 nucleotides are TGTGCCAGTAGTATAATGGGAGTTAGCAATCAGCCCCAGCATTTT. Translating it yields CASSIMGVSNQPQHF.